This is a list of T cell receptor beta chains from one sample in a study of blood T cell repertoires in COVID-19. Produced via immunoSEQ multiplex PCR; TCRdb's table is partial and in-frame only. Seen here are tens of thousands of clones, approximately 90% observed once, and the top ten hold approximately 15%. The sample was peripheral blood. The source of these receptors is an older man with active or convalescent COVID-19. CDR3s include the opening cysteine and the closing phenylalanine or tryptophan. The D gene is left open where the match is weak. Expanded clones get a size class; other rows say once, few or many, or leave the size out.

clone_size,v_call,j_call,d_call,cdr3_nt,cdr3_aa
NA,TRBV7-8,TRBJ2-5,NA,TGTGCCAGCAGCCGAGTCCGGGGGGCTGGAGAGACCCAGTACTTC,CASSRVRGAGETQYF
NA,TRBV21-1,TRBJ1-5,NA,TGTGCCAGCAGCAAAGAGGGGGAAAAACAGGGGAAACAGCCCCAGCATTTT,CASSKEGEKQGKQPQHF
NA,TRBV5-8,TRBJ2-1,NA,TGTGCCAGCCACATGGAGCAGTTCTTC,CASHMEQFF
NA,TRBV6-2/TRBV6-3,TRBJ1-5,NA,TGTGCCAGCAGTTACCCCATGGCCCCTAGCAATCAGCCCCAGCATTTT,CASSYPMAPSNQPQHF
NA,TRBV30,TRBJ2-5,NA,TGTGCCTGGAGTCCAGGAGAGACCCAGTACTTC,CAWSPGETQYF
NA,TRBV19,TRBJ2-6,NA,TGTGCCAGTACCCCGACTAGATTATCCTCTGGGGCCAACGTCCTGACTTTC,CASTPTRLSSGANVLTF
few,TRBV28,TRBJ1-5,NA,TGTGCCAGCAGTTTTACAGGCGTGGGGCCCCAGCATTTT,CASSFTGVGPQHF
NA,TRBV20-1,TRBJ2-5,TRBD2,TGCAGTGCTAGTGGAGCTAGCGGGAGGGAACAAGAGACCCAGTACTTC,CSASGASGREQETQYF
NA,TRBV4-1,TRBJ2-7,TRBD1,TGCGCCAGCAGCCAAGTGAGTCGACAGGGGGCGTACGAGCAGTACTTC,CASSQVSRQGAYEQYF
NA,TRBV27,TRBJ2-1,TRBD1,TGTGCCACCTCCTTTCGTGCGTGGCTGGGACAGGGGGACAATGAGCAGTTCTTC,CATSFRAWLGQGDNEQFF
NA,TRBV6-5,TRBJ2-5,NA,TGTGCCAGCAGTTACGACCGAGGACTCCAAGAGACCCAGTACTTC,CASSYDRGLQETQYF
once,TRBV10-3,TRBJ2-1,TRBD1,TGTGCCATCAGAAACGACAGGGGTGCCTACAATGAGCAGTTCTTC,CAIRNDRGAYNEQFF
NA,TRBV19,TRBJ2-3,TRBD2,TGTGCCAGTAGAAGATCCGGGGGGACTAGCGAGACAGATACGCAGTATTTT,CASRRSGGTSETDTQYF
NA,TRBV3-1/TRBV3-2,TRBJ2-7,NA,TGTGCCAGCAGCCAAGGACTTCCTCTCCTAGACGAGCAGTACTTC,CASSQGLPLLDEQYF
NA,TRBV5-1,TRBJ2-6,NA,TGCGCCAGCAGCTTGGCGGTTGGGGCATCCGGGGCCAACGTCCTGACTTTC,CASSLAVGASGANVLTF
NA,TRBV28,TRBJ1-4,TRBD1,TGTGCCAGCAGTTCCCCAGGGGGCGCGGGAACTAATGAAAAACTGTTTTTT,CASSSPGGAGTNEKLFF
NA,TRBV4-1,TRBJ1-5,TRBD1,TGCGCCAGCAGCCAAGTAGTTTCAGAGGGGGCCTGGCAGCCCCAGCATTTT,CASSQVVSEGAWQPQHF
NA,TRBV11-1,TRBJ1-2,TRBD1,TGTGCCAGCAGCGCGGACAGGGTAGGAGGCTACACCTTC,CASSADRVGGYTF
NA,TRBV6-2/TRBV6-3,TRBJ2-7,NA,TGTGCCAGCAACCCGCCGGGTGGGTTCAACGAGCAGTACTTC,CASNPPGGFNEQYF
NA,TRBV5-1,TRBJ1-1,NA,TGCGCCAGCAGCTTGGGGCCATTCGACACTGAAGCTTTCTTT,CASSLGPFDTEAFF
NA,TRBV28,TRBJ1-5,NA,TGTGCCAGCCGATCGGGCAATCAGCCCCAGCATTTT,CASRSGNQPQHF
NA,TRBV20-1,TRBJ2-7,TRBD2,TGCAGTGCTAGTGATGAGGGACTAGCCGGCTACGAGCAGTACTTC,CSASDEGLAGYEQYF
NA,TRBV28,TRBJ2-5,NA,TGTGCCAGCACCACCGCGGGGACCCAGTACTTC,CASTTAGTQYF
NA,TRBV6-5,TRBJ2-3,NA,TGTGCCAGCAGCCTGTCCTCCCCTAGCACAGATACGCAGTATTTT,CASSLSSPSTDTQYF
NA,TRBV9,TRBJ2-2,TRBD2,TGTGCCAGCAGCCGACCCACGGGGGGCACCGGGGAGCTGTTTTTT,CASSRPTGGTGELFF
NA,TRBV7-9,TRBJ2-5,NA,TGTGCCAGCAGCTTATTATCAGCGGAGACCCAGTACTTC,CASSLLSAETQYF
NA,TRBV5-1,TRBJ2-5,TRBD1,TGCGCCAGCAGCTTTGGACAGGGCACTAAAGAGACCCAGTACTTC,CASSFGQGTKETQYF
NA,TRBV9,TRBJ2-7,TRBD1,TGTGCCAGCAGCGTAGGACAGGGGGTCTCCTACGAGCAGTACTTC,CASSVGQGVSYEQYF
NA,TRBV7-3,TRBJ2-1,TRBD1,TGTGCCAGCAGCACCCTTGGACAGGGGGGGAACAATGAGCAGTTCTTC,CASSTLGQGGNNEQFF
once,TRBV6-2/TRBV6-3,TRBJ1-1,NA,TGTGCCAGCAGCCGCAGGGTACTGAACACTGAAGCTTTCTTT,CASSRRVLNTEAFF
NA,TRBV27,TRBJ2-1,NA,TGTGCCAGCAGTTTAGTCAGGGTAGCATACAATGAGCAGTTCTTC,CASSLVRVAYNEQFF
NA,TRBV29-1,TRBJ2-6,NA,TGCAGCGTTGCCGGTTTCTCTGGGGCCAACGTCCTGACTTTC,CSVAGFSGANVLTF
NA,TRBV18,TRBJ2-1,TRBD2,TGTGCCAGCTCACCTTCCGGGACTAGCGTCAATGAGCAGTTCTTC,CASSPSGTSVNEQFF
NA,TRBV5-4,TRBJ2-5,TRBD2,TGTGCCAGCAGCTTTGCCTTCGGGGGGGTAGAGACCCAGTACTTC,CASSFAFGGVETQYF
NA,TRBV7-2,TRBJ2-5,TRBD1,TGTGCCAGCAGCTTAGGGTATGGTAGGGGACAGGTATCGGAGACCCAGTACTTC,CASSLGYGRGQVSETQYF
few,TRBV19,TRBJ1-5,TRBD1,TGTGCCAGTAGTATTTCCGGGACAGGGGGACCTCAGCAGCCCCAGCATTTT,CASSISGTGGPQQPQHF
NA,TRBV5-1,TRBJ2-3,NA,TGCGCCAGCAGCTTGGAACAGGACACAGATACGCAGTATTTT,CASSLEQDTDTQYF
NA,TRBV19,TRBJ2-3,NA,TGTGCCAGTAGTGACGGGACTTCTAGCACAGATACGCAGTATTTT,CASSDGTSSTDTQYF
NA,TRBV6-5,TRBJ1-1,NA,TGTGCCACCCGCGGGGGGTGGGACACTGAAGCTTTCTTT,CATRGGWDTEAFF
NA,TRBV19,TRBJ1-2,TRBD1,TGTGCCAGTAACCGGGCAGGGGGAGTCGATTGGTATGGCTACACCTTC,CASNRAGGVDWYGYTF
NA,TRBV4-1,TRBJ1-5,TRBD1,TGCGCCAGCAGCCAAGATCCGGGACAGGGGTCCCTGGGGCAGCCCCAGCATTTT,CASSQDPGQGSLGQPQHF
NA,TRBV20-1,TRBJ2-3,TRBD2,TGCAGTGCTAGTGGTGGGAGCGGGAGGGCCGATACGCAGTATTTT,CSASGGSGRADTQYF
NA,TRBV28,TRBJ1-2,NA,TGTGCCAGCGAGAGCCGGAACTATGGCTACACCTTC,CASESRNYGYTF
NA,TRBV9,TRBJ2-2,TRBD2,TGTGCCAGCAGCGTAGCGGGAGGTCACGCGAACACCGGGGAGCTGTTTTTT,CASSVAGGHANTGELFF
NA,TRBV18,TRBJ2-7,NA,TGTGCCAGCTCACCCCGGGAGAGCTCCTACGAGCAGTACTTC,CASSPRESSYEQYF
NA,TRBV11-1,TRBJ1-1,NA,TGTGCCAGCAGCTTAGCGCTCAGTAACACTGAAGCTTTCTTT,CASSLALSNTEAFF
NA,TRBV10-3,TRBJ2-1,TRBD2,TGTGCCATCAGTGGAGGGTCGGGACTAGCGGGAGTTGGGACCTACAATGAGCAGTTCTTC,CAISGGSGLAGVGTYNEQFF
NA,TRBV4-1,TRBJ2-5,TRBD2,TGCGCCAGCAGCCGCGATTTTAGCGGGAGACCAGCAGGGGAGACCCAGTACTTC,CASSRDFSGRPAGETQYF
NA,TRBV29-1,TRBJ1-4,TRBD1,TGCAGCGCTCGGGACAGGGCTTTGTCTAATGAAAAACTGTTTTTT,CSARDRALSNEKLFF
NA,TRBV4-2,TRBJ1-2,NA,TGTGCCAGCAGCCATGGGCCCCCTCCGGGGAGGGGCCACTATGGCTACACCTTC,CASSHGPPPGRGHYGYTF
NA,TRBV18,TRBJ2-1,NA,TGTGCCAGCTCAGGGGGGACAGCCTACAATGAGCAGTTCTTC,CASSGGTAYNEQFF
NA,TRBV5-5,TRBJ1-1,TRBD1,TGTGCCAGCAGCTTGGGGACAGGGGAGACTGAAGCTTTCTTT,CASSLGTGETEAFF
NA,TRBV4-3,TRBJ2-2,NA,TGCGCCAGCAGCCAAGAGAGGACAATCGGTGGCACCGGGGAGCTGTTTTTT,CASSQERTIGGTGELFF
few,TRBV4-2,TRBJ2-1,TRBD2,TGTGCCAGCAGCCAAGATACGCTAGCGGGAGACTCCTACAATGAGCAGTTCTTC,CASSQDTLAGDSYNEQFF
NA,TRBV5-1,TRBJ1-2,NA,TGCGCCAGCAGGACAGGCAACTATGGCTACACCTTC,CASRTGNYGYTF